The 7 T cell receptor beta chains listed next were all sequenced from one sample in a study of early T cells in non-severe SARS-CoV-2 infection. TCRdb independently ran MiXCR on the 5' RACE reads; one entry per CDR3 protein. The data show about 120,000 distinct CDR3 sequences, roughly 12% seen once. The sample was whole blood, taken at baseline. The receptors come from an adult who was a healthcare worker with PCR-confirmed SARS-CoV-2 infection or an uninfected control (not recorded which).

The genes are TRBV11-2 and TRBJ2-4, with D unclear. The CDR3 covers 13 residues. From germline, CDR1 is SGHAT and CDR2 FQNNGV. Between the trimmed V and J ends, which lost 4 bases and 10 bases, there was a span of 14 bases. The CDR3 protein is CASSSMPAYIQYF. CDR3 DNA sequence: TGTGCCAGCAGCTCTATGCCAGCCTATATTCAGTACTTC.

The V gene is TRBV4-2, the J gene TRBJ2-6; D gene ambiguous. The CDR3 extends over 15 amino acids. Deletions cut 3 bases from V and 4 bases from J, with 10 bases between. Germline V gene data show CDR1 as LGHNA and CDR2 as YNFKEQ. The CDR3 loop is CASSQEPSGANVLTF. DNA of the CDR3: TGTGCCAGCAGCCAGGAACCGTCGGGGGCCAACGTCCTGACTTTC.

The V and J genes are TRBV29-1 and TRBJ2-2, with 9 bases identical to TRBD2. The CDR3 loop spans 14 amino acids. CDR1 and CDR2 (germline): SQVTM, ANQGSEA. V shed 7 bases, J shed 7 bases, and the junction held 10 bases outside the gene matches. The CDR3 protein is CSDVWREGSGELFF. The CDR3, as DNA: TGCAGCGATGTGTGGCGGGAGGGTAGCGGGGAGCTGTTTTTT.

This chain connects TRBV28 to TRBJ1-5, with 9 nucleotides matching TRBD1. The trim removed 3 bases at V and 1 base at J, leaving 4 bases unmatched. CDR3 length: 16 residues. Germline CDR1 reads MDHEN; CDR2 reads SYDVKM. The CDR3 DNA reads as TGTGCCAGCAGTTTGACGGGACAGGGAAGCAATCAGCCCCAGCATTTT. Translated: CASSLTGQGSNQPQHF.

This chain joins TRBV12-5 and TRBJ2-1; possible D gene TRBD1, 5 bases. This CDR3 has 14 residues. CDR1 is LGHNT and CDR2 is FRNRAP in the germline V gene. Trimming stripped 3 bases from V and 5 bases from J, with 11 bases between. The CDR3 region is CASGFGRVDNEQFF. CDR3 nucleotide sequence: TGTGCTAGTGGTTTCGGCAGGGTAGACAATGAGCAGTTCTTC.

V gene TRBV7-9 combines with J gene TRBJ1-3; D gene uncertain. V was pared by 5 bases and J by 8 bases, with 25 bases between. Germline lookup yields CDR1 SEHNR and CDR2 FQNEAQ (reference sequence). This CDR3 comprises 17 residues. The DNA for the CDR3 is TGTGCCAGCAGCCCCGGCGACGGCCAGCGCTCCATGGACACCATATATTTT. This codes for CASSPGDGQRSMDTIYF.

The chain has TRBV29-1 and TRBJ2-5; the match to TRBD1 covers 7 bases. Germline CDR1 reads SQVTM; CDR2 reads ANQGSEA. The V gene end was trimmed by 3 bases and the J gene end by 5 bases; junction bases not matched to a gene: 9. This CDR3 is 14 amino acids long. CDR3 protein: CSVDRQGTGETQYF. The CDR3 bases are TGCAGCGTTGACCGACAGGGTACGGGCGAGACCCAGTACTTC.